This T cell receptor beta chain was sequenced during a study of early T cells in non-severe SARS-CoV-2 infection. Study-wide background: Sequencing input comprised bulk RNA from unsorted whole blood; chain pairing was not available.

Study-level results: VDJdb matching favored anti-spike CD8 responses, missing private and CD4 specificities.

CDR3 length equals 16 residues. Trimming pared 3 bases from V and 7 bases from J, leaving 22 bases between. Per the germline V gene, CDR1 is SGHNT and CDR2 is YYREEE (reference sequence). This clonotype occurred many times. The antigen is undetermined. The protocol attached unique molecular identifiers to individual cDNA molecules. In TCRdb, the 5' RACE reads were re-called with MiXCR into one record per CDR3 protein. The sample contains over 60,000 distinct CDR3 sequences, under 15% of which appear only once. The gene calls are TRBV5-4 and TRBJ1-1, with D possibly matching TRBD1 (5 bases). The TCR was taken from an adult who was a healthcare worker with PCR-confirmed SARS-CoV-2 infection or an uninfected control (not recorded which). The material sequenced was whole blood, taken at baseline. The CDR3 spells CASSWALVGPGNEAFF. CDR3 DNA: TGTGCCAGCAGCTGGGCCCTTGTGGGGCCGGGGAATGAAGCTTTCTTT.